This TCR beta chain originates from a study of T cell repertoires in cytomegalovirus infection. This CDR3 is built from 17 residues. Germline CDR1 SEHNR, CDR2 FQNEAQ (reference sequence). The J segment lost 0 bases and the V segment lost 4 bases, leaving 8 bases of the junction unmatched. This clonotype turned up a few times. What it binds is not known. TCRdb independently ran MiXCR on the reads; one entry per CDR3 protein. The profile shows around 300,000 distinct CDR3 sequences, 20% to 25% of them singletons. The chain combines TRBV7-9 with TRBJ1-4; TRBD1 agrees at 7 bases. The receptor's source is a human donor in good health (CMV status not recorded). Some clones in this sample may be carry-over from other donors' samples. Specimen: cultured PBMCs, collected from culture after CMV antigen stimulation. The CDR3 region has the DNA TGTGCCAGCAGCTCGGGACAGAGAGGAGCAACTAATGAAAAACTGTTTTTT. Protein product: CASSSGQRGATNEKLFF.